The entry below describes one T cell receptor (beta chain). The antigen is not known. The data were obtained in a study of cytomegalovirus exposure and HLA in healthy donors. Broader study findings: Accurate predictions that matched the HLA-A and HLA-B alleles of most subjects were reportedly made from TCR beta sequences. There were several of the most significant clusters that appeared linked to common viral pathogens in a later analysis. The majority of CMV-associated TCR beta chains were reported as apparently HLA-restricted in a later analysis.

The primer mix had 60 Vbeta and 13 Jbeta primers. Assay: immunoSEQ multiplex PCR; the TCRdb copy retains only in-frame clones and omits some. Here the sample spans some 120,000 clones, about 82% being singletons. The CDR3 has 9 amino acids. The V gene's germline CDR1 is DFQATT and CDR2 SNEGSKA (reference sequence). Sequencing used PBMCs. This chain joins TRBV20-1 and TRBJ1-1; D gene ambiguous. The clonotype comes from a man aged 50-60 years in good health and CMV-seronegative. The CDR3 DNA is TGCGCTATCACTCCTTGGGCTTTCTTT. This sequence encodes CAITPWAFF.